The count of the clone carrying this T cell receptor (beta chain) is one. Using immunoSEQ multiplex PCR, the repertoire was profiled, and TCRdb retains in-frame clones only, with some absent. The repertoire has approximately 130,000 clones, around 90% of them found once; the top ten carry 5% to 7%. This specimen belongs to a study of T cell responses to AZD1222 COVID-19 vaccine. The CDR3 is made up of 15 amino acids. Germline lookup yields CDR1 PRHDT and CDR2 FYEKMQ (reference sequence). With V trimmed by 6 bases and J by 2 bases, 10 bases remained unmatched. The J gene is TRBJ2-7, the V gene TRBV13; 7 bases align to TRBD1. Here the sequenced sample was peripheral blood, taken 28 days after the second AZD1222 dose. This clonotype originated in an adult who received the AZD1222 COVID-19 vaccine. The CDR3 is CASRVEGRGTYEQYF. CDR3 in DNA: TGTGCCAGCAGAGTCGAAGGCAGGGGGACCTACGAGCAGTACTTC.